This TCR beta chain was found in a study of PD-L1 blockade in urothelial cancer listed by TCRdb under 2017. Background on the whole study: Therapy was started in the mid-2010s for all patients, and atezolizumab 1,200 mg was administered intravenously every 3 weeks. Fewer than ten patients reached durable clinical benefit, while some 21 patients did not. Blood samples were analyzed at 3 weeks after treatment start (second dose) and at 6 weeks after treatment start. About nine tenths of the roughly 29 patients were males with bladder-origin urothelial cancer, and about 65% of the roughly 30 reported a prior smoking history. Pretreatment blood TCR-seq was available for twenty-nine patients, at least one posttreatment blood collection was obtained for around 25 patients, and tumor TCR-seq was available for around 25 patients. An ECOG performance status of 0 or 1 was recorded for the patients, and 0 to 3 prior chemotherapy regimens had been received by the patients. Durable clinical benefit was defined as a progression-free survival longer than 6 months, and TCR features were additionally tested against progression-free survival and overall survival. Blood samples gave median yields of about 150,000 T cells and 80,000 to 90,000 unique TCRs, along with a median clonality of 0.080. In the same patients, pretreatment tumors underwent whole exome sequencing and RNA sequencing in addition to TCR sequencing. An exploratory multi-omic analysis was conducted of the somatic, immune and clinical correlates of response to PD-L1 blockade with atezolizumab in urothelial cancer. Pretreatment tumor samples, along with matched peripheral blood serially collected before and after atezolizumab treatment, were subjected to TCR sequencing.

Of note for this clone: This clone's antigen is unknown. No base quality values were provided; no much bigger clone lies one nucleotide off.

The research as a whole found: Among patients with durable benefit, tumor-associated TCR clones showed greater expansion in peripheral blood 3 weeks after treatment started (n ≈ 23, p = 0.022). Small sample size (n of about 30) and many exploratory analyses mean the results are intended to be hypothesis-generating. Improved progression-free and overall survival was associated with having pretreatment peripheral blood TCR clonality below the median.

Explained via the paper, the time point label denotes: peripheral blood 6 weeks after treatment start. The cohort included about 27 patients with locally advanced or metastatic urothelial carcinoma who were treated at Memorial Sloan Kettering on a trial protocol. Peripheral blood mononuclear cells were collected pretreatment and during treatment, with between 1 and 8 total time points obtained per patient. The Qiagen DNeasy Blood extraction kit was used to purify genomic DNA from total PBMCs and tumor samples. Collected pretreatment and during treatment, PBMCs were isolated and stored as previously described. To estimate absolute template abundance from read counts, synthetic TCR analog templates were spiked into each PCR. The immunoSEQ assay was used to amplify TCRbeta CDR3 regions from genomic DNA with bias-controlled V and J gene primers. Sequencing of rearranged TCRbeta segments was done at approximately 20X coverage. In the original analysis: Clustering was used to correct sequencing errors, and CDR3s were annotated against IMGT so that V, D and J genes could be assigned. Only productive TCRbeta rearrangements were used in downstream analyses, excluding out-of-frame or stop-codon sequences. To compute clonality, Shannon entropy was normalized by the log of the number of unique productive sequences and then subtracted from one. Fisher's exact test with Benjamini-Hochberg correction, using a cutoff of adjusted p below 0.01, was how clones that differed between time points or between blood and tumor were identified. TCRdb stores this immuneACCESS table with in-frame sequences only. Part of the clones is absent; in the studies checked, under half of the shortfall reflects unresolved V genes, and no reason is known for the rest. Clone size and V and J calls were adopted from that table, with D and trimming inferred from the DNA. The sample table records about 43,000 clones; 83% of these occur just once. Of the sample, roughly 15% falls within the top ten clones.

Via the germline V gene, CDR1 is SGHRS and CDR2 YFSETQ. Counted from cysteine to phenylalanine, this CDR3 has 13 amino acids. This entry keeps only the CDR3 DNA: 39 bases, framed from base 1. Deletion took 7 bases off V and 0 bases off J, with a span of 11 bases between the germline ends. The sequence came from a man in his fifties or sixties with urothelial cancer. The rearrangement combines TRBV5-1 with TRBJ2-7; the D gene is unclear. Here the sequenced sample was PBMCs, taken around atezolizumab (anti-PD-L1) treatment. The CDR3 protein is CASAARPSYEQYF. The DNA is as follows: TGCGCCAGCGCCGCCAGGCCCTCCTACGAGCAGTACTTC.